This TCR beta chain was found in a study of OX40 agonist ivuxolimab in advanced cancers. Looking at the study overall: Two patients with cutaneous melanoma and one with hepatocellular carcinoma, three in total, showed partial responses.

The repertoire was sequenced with immunoSEQ multiplex PCR; TCRdb's copy has only in-frame clones and lacks some. The data hold around 15,000 clones, with about 81% observed a single time. The study's findings and limits: More expanded clones were found, on average, in CD8+ than in CD4+ T cells. Among expanded peripheral T cells, antigen specificity went undetermined.

The CDR3 runs to 14 residues. V was cut by 5 bases and J by 4 bases, with 14 bases left in between. Germline V gene data show CDR1 as MNHEY and CDR2 as SVGAGI. A word on this clone: Its cognate antigen is unknown.

V and J are TRBV6-5 and TRBJ1-2; tentative D call: TRBD1 (5 bases). This sequence originates from an adult with an advanced solid tumor such as melanoma, head and neck, liver or kidney cancer. Sequenced here: CD4+ or CD8+ T cells sorted from blood, sampled in a trial of the OX40 agonist ivuxolimab. The CDR3 DNA reads as TGTGCCAGCAGTGAGGTAGTCGGGACCTATGGCTACACCTTC. It translates to CASSEVVGTYGYTF.